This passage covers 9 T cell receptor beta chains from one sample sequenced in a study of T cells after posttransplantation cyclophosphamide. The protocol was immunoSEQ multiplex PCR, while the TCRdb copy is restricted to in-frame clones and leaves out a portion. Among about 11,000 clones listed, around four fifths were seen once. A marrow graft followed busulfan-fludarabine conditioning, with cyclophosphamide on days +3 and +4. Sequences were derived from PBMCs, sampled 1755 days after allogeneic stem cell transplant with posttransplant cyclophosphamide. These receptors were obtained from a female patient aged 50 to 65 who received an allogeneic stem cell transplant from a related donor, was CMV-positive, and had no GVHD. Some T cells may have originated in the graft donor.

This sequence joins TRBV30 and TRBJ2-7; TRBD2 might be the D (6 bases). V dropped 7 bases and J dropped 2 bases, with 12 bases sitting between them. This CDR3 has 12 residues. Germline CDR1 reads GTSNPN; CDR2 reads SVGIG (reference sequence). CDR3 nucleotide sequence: TGTGCCTCCCGGGACTCTCCCTACGAGCAGTACTTC. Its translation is CASRDSPYEQYF.

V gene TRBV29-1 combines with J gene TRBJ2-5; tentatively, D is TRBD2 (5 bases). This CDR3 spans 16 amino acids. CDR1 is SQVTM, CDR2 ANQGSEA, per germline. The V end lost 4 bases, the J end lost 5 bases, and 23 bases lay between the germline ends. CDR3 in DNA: TGCAGCGTTGCGCCGAGGTTAGTCAGGCCGGGGGAGACCCAGTACTTC. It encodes CSVAPRLVRPGETQYF.

The CDR3 spells CASSRDRGLSQPQHF. The DNA for the CDR3 is TGTGCCAGCAGCCGGGACAGGGGGCTTTCACAGCCCCAGCATTTT. The V and J genes are TRBV7-2 and TRBJ1-5, with TRBD1 identical over 12 bases. The CDR3 totals 15 residues. With V trimmed by 5 bases and J by 7 bases, 6 bases remained unmatched. Germline CDR1 and CDR2: SGHTA and FQGNSA.

The DNA of the CDR3 is TGCGCCAGCAGCCAAGGTCGGTCGTATTGGGGGGACATTCAGTACTTC. Protein sequence: CASSQGRSYWGDIQYF. V is TRBV4-3 and J is TRBJ2-4; the D gene is possibly TRBD2 (6 bases). Deletions cut 1 base from V and 8 bases from J, with 18 bases between. CDR1 is LGHNA, CDR2 YSLEER, per germline. The CDR3 is made up of 16 amino acids.

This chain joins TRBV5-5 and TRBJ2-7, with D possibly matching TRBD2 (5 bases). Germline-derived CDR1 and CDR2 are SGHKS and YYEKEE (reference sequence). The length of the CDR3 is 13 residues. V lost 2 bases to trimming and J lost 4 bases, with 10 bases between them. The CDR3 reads CASSLTGNYEQYF. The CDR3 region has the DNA TGTGCCAGCAGCTTAACGGGAAATTACGAGCAGTACTTC. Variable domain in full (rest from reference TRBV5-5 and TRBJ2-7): DAGVTQSPTHLIKTRGQQVTLRCSPISGHKSVSWYQQVLGQGPQFIFQYYEKEERGRGNFPDRFSARQFPNYSSELNVNALLLGDSALYLCASSLTGNYEQYFGPGTRLTVT.

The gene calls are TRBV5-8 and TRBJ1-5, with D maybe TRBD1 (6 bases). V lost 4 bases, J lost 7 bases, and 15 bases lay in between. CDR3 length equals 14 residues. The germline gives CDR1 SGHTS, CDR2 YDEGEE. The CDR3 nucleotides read TGTGCCAGCAGCGATCCAGGGGAGGGACAGCCCCAGCATTTT. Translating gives CASSDPGEGQPQHF.

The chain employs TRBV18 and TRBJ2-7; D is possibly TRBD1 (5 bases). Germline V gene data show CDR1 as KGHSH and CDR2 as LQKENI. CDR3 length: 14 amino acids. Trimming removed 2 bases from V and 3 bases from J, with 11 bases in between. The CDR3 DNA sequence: TGTGCCAGCTCACCAATGGTCCAGGGCTACGAGCAGTACTTC. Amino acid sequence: CASSPMVQGYEQYF.

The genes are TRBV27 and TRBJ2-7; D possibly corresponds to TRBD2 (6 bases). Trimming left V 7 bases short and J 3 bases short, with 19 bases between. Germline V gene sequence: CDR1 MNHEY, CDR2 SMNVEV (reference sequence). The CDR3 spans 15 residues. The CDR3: CASKLRDSEGYEQYF. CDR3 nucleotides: TGTGCCAGCAAGCTCCGGGACTCCGAGGGCTACGAGCAGTACTTC.

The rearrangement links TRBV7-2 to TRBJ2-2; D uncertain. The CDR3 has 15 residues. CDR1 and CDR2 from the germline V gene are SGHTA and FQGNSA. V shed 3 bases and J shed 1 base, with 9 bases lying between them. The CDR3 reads CASSFLSRNTGELFF. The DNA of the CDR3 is TGTGCCAGCAGCTTCCTTAGCAGGAACACCGGGGAGCTGTTTTTT.